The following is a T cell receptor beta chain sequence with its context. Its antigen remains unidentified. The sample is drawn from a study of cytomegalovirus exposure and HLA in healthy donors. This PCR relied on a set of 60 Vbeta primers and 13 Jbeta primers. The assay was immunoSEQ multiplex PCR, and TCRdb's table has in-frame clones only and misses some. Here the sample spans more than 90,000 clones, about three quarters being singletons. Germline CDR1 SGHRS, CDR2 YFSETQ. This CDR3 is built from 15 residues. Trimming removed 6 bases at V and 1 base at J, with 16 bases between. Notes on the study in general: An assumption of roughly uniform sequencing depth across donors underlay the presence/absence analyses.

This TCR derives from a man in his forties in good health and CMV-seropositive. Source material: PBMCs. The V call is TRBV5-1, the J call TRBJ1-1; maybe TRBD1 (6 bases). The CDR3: CASKVGGPRNTEAFF. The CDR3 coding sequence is TGCGCCAGCAAGGTCGGGGGGCCACGGAACACTGAAGCTTTCTTT.